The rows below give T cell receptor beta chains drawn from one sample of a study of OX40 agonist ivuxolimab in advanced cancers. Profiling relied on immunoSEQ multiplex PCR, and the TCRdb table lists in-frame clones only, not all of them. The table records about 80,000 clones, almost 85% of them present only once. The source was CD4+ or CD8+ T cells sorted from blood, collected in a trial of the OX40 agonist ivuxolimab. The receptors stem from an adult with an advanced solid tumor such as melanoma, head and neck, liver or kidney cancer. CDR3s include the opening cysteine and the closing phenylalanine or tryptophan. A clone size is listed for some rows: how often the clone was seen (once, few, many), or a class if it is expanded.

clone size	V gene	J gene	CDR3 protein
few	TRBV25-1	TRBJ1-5	CASSWDNQPQHF
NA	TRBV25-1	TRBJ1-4	CASSDRTATNEKLFF
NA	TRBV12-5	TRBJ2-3	CASGLTRFTDTQYF
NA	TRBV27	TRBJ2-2	CASSLLLANTGELFF
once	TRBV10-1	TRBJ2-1	CASSESDQEQFF
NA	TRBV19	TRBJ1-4	CASSGGNNEKLFF
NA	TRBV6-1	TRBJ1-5	CASRDRGPAQPQHF
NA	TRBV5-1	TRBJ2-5	CASSLEGQAFQETQYF
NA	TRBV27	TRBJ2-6	CASKWTDSSGANVLTF
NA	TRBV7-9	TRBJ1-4	CASSLAGQGSSNEKLFF
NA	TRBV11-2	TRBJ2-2	CASSLSSSRATGELFF
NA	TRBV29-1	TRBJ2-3	CSVDGETSTDTQYF
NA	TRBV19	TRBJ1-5	CASTARQGKTQPQHF
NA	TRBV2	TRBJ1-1	CASRTQGMNTEAFF